This TCR beta chain was identified during a study of beta chain features in type 1 diabetes. Germline assignment: CDR1 SGHNT and CDR2 YYREEE (reference sequence). The CDR3 sequence is 16 residues long. Trimming cost V 4 bases and J 8 bases; bases outside gene matches: 9. Expressed TCRB transcripts were sequenced because the entire RNA isolate underwent reverse transcription. The repertoire was sequenced with immunoSEQ multiplex PCR; TCRdb's copy has only in-frame clones and lacks some. The profile shows under 300,000 clones, about 26% of them singletons. Sequencing was performed on central memory CD4+ T cells from blood. This TCR derives from a man aged 25-45 years in good health. The J gene is TRBJ2-1, the V gene TRBV5-4, with 13 bases aligning to TRBD2. The CDR3 nucleotides read TGTGCCAGCAGCCCCACCGGACTAGCGGGAGTACATGAGCAGTTCTTC. As protein: CASSPTGLAGVHEQFF.